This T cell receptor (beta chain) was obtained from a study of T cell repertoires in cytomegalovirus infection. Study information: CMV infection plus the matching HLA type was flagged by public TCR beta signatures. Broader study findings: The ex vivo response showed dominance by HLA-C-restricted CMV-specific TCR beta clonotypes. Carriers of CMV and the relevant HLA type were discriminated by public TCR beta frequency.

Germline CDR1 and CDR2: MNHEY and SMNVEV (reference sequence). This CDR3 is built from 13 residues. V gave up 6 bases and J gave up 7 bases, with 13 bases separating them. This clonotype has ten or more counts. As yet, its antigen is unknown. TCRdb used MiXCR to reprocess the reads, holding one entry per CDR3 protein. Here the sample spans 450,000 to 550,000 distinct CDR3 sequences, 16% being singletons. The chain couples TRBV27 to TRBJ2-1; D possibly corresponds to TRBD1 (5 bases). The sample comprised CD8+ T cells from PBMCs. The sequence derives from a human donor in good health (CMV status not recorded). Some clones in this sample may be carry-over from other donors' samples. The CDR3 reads CASSQGARNEQFF. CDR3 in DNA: TGTGCCAGCAGCCAAGGGGCACGAAATGAGCAGTTCTTC.